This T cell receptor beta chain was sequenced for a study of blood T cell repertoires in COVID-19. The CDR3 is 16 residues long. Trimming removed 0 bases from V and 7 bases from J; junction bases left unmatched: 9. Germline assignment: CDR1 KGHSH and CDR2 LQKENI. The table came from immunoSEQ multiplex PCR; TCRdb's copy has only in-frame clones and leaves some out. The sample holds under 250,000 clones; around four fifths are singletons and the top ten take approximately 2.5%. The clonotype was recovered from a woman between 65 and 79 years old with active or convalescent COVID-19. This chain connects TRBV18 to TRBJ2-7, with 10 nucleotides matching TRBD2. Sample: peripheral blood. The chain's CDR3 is CASSPPGASGRWEQYF. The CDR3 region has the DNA TGTGCCAGCTCACCACCGGGGGCTAGCGGGAGATGGGAGCAGTACTTC.